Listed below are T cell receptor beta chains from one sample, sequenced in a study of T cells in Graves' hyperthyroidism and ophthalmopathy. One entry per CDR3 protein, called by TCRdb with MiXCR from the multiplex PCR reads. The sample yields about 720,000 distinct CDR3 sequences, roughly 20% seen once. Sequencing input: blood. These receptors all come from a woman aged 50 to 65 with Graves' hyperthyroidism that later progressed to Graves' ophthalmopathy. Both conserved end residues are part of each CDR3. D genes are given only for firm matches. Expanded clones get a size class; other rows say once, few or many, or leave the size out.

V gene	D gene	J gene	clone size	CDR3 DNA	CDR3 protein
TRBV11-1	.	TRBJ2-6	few	TGTGCCAGCAGCTTATTAACACGGGCCAACGTCCTGACTTTC	CASSLLTRANVLTF
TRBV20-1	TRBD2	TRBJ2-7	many	TGCAGTGCTCGGGCCAGGCGGGGGACCAGATACGAGCAGTACTTC	CSARARRGTRYEQYF
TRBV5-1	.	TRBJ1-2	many	TGCGCCAGCAGCGTGGAACCACAGGGTGACTATGGCTACACCTTC	CASSVEPQGDYGYTF
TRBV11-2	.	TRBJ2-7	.	TGTGCCAGCAGCTTAGATCTCACAGGGACCCTATACTACGAGCAGTACTTC	CASSLDLTGTLYYEQYF
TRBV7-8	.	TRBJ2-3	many	TGTGCCAGCAGCCCCACCCGACAGAGGACTGCAGATACGCAGTATTTT	CASSPTRQRTADTQYF
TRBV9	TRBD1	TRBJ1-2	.	TGTGCCAGCAGCCGGACAGGGTGGCGCTCAGGGGGCTACACCTTC	CASSRTGWRSGGYTF
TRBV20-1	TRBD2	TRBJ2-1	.	TGCAGTGCTAGAAAGTCCTTTTTAGCGGGGGGGCACTCCTACAATGAGCAGTTCTTC	CSARKSFLAGGHSYNEQFF
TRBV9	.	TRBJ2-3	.	TGTGCCAGCAGCGTAGCGGAGTACACAGATACGCAGTATTTT	CASSVAEYTDTQYF
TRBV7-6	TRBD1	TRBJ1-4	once	TGTGCCAGCAGCCCTGGACAGGGGAATGAAAAACTGGTTTTT	CASSPGQGNEKLVF
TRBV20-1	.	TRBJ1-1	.	TGCAGTGCTAGCCACCAACAGGCGGGCGTGGGCACTGAAGCTTTCTTT	CSASHQQAGVGTEAFF
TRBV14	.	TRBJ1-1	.	TGTGCCAGCAGCCCAGGACAGAGAATAAACACTGAAGCTTTCTTT	CASSPGQRINTEAFF
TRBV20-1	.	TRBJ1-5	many	TGCAGTGCTAGAGATTCTAAGGCTTTCAATCAGCCCCAGCATTTT	CSARDSKAFNQPQHF
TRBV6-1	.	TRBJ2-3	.	TGTGCCAGCAGTCGAGGTCGAGATACGCAGTATTTT	CASSRGRDTQYF
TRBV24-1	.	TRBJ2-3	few	TGTGCCACCAGTGATTTCAAGGATACGCAGTATTTT	CATSDFKDTQYF
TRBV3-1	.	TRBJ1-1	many	TGTGCCAGCAGCCAAGATTGGGGGACTGAAGCTTTCTTT	CASSQDWGTEAFF
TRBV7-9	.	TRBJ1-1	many	TGTGCTTCACGCGCGGCCCTGGGAGTTAACACTGAAGCTTTCTTT	CASRAALGVNTEAFF
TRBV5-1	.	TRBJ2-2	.	TGCGCCAGCAGCCTCCCGGACGGAAACACCGGGGAGCTGTTTTTT	CASSLPDGNTGELFF
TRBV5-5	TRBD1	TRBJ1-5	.	TGTGCCAGCAGCTTGGGTACCGGGACAGATCATCAGCCCCAGCATTTT	CASSLGTGTDHQPQHF
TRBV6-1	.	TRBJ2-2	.	TGTGCCATCCTGAGGGGGGCCGGGGAGCTGTTTTTT	CAILRGAGELFF
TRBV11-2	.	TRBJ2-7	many	TGTGCCAGCAGCTTATCGAAGGGGCCCTACGAGCAGTACTTC	CASSLSKGPYEQYF
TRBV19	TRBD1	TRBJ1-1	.	TGTGCCAGTAGTATCCGACAGGGGACATCTCTCATGAACACTGAAGCTTTCTTT	CASSIRQGTSLMNTEAFF
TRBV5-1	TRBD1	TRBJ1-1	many	TGCGCCAGCCAACCCCACGTTAGGGGGCCGAACACTGAAGCTTTCTTT	CASQPHVRGPNTEAFF
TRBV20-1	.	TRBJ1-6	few	TGCAGTGCTATTGACAGGAGGGAGAATTCACCCCTCCACTTT	CSAIDRRENSPLHF
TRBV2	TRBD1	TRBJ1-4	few	TGTGCCAGCAGTGAGCAGGGGGTAGCTAATGAAAAACTGTTTTTT	CASSEQGVANEKLFF
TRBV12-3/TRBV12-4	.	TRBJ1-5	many	TGTGCCAGCAGTTTACGAACAGGGCAAGAGCCCCAGCATTTT	CASSLRTGQEPQHF
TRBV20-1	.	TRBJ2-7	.	TGCAGTGCTAGAGAAAGCACAGGACGCTACGAGCAGTACTTC	CSARESTGRYEQYF
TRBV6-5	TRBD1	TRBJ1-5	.	TGTGCCAGCAGTTACTCACAGGGGTCCAGCCTTTATAGCAATCAGCCCCAGCATTTT	CASSYSQGSSLYSNQPQHF
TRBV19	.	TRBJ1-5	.	TGTGCCAGTAGTATACTGGGGAATAGCAATCAGCCCCAGCATTTT	CASSILGNSNQPQHF
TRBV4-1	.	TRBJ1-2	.	TGCGCCAGCAGCCCAGGAAAGGGGTGGGGCAATGGCTACACCTTC	CASSPGKGWGNGYTF
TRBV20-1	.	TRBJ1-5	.	TGCAGTGCTAGCCGGGAGGAAGGCAATCAGCCCCAGCATTTT	CSASREEGNQPQHF
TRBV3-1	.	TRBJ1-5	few	TGTGCCAGCAGCCAAGATTTGTGGTCCCAATGGGTCGATCAGCCCCAGCATTTT	CASSQDLWSQWVDQPQHF
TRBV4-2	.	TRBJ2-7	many	TGTGCCAGCAGCCGCGGTATCGGGGGCTACGAGCAGTACTTC	CASSRGIGGYEQYF
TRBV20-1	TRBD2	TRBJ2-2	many	TGCAGTGCTACTCTAGCGGGGGGGCCGGTCACCGGGGAGCTGTTTTTT	CSATLAGGPVTGELFF
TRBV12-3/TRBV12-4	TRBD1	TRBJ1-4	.	TGTGCCAGCAGCGGGACAGAATTTAATGAAAAACTGTTTTTT	CASSGTEFNEKLFF
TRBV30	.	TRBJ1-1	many	TGTGCCTGGGATGACAGTGGGCTCACTGAAGCTTTCTTT	CAWDDSGLTEAFF
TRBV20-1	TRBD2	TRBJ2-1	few	TGCAGTGCTAGAGATCGAGGACTAGCGGGGTTCTCCTACAATGAGCAGTTCTTC	CSARDRGLAGFSYNEQFF
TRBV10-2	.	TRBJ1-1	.	TGCGCCAGCAATTCCACACCAGGGTCGGGCACTGAAGCTTTCTTT	CASNSTPGSGTEAFF
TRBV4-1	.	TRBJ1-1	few	TGCGCCAGCAGCCAGCCCCGGGCCCGGGGAGCTGAAGCTTTCTTT	CASSQPRARGAEAFF
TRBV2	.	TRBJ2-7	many	TGTGCCAGCTCGTACAGGGCGGAACCTTACGGCGAGCAGTACTTC	CASSYRAEPYGEQYF
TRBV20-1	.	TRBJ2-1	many	TGCAGTGCTAGAGATGGGGGGCCCTCCTACAATGAGCAGTTCTTC	CSARDGGPSYNEQFF
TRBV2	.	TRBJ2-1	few	TGTGCGGCAGCTGCCCCCTACAATGAGCAGTTCTTC	CAAAAPYNEQFF
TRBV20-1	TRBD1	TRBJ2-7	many	TGCAGTGCTAGAGAACTCCCCCGGGACAGGGTCTATGAGCAGTACTTC	CSARELPRDRVYEQYF
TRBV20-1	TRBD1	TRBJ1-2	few	TGCAGTGGGATGGCAGGGGGGATTGGCTACACCTTC	CSGMAGGIGYTF
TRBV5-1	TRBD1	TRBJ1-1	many	TGTGCCAGCAGCTCCGGGACAGGGGGCACTGAAGCTTTCTTT	CASSSGTGGTEAFF
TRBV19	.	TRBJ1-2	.	TGTGCCAGTAGCATAGATCGCTACAGCCTCATCTATGGCTACACCTTC	CASSIDRYSLIYGYTF
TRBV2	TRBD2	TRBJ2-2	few	TGTGCCAGCGGGACTAGCGGGGGGATTTACACCGGGGAGCTGTTTTTT	CASGTSGGIYTGELFF
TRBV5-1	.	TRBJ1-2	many	TGCGCCAGCAGCTTGGCTTCCCAGGGAGGCTACACCTTC	CASSLASQGGYTF
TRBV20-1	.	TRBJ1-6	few	TGCAGTGCCGCAAGTGGGACACATAATTCACCCCTCCACTTT	CSAASGTHNSPLHF